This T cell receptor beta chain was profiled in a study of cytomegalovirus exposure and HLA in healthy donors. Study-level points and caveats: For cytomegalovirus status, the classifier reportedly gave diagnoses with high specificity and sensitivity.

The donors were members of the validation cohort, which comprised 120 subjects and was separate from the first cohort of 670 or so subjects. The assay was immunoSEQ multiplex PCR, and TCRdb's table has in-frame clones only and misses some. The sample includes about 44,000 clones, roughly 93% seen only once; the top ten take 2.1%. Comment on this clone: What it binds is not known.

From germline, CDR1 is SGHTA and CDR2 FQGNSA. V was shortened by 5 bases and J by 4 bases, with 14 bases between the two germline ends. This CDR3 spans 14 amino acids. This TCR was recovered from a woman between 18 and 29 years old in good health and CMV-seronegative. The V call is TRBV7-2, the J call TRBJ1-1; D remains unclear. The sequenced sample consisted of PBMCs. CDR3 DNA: TGTGCCAGCAGCCCAAGGCCGGCGGGCACTGAAGCTTTCTTT. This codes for CASSPRPAGTEAFF.